This T cell receptor beta chain was found in a study of T cells in Graves' hyperthyroidism and ophthalmopathy. Study findings and constraints: A median 6.5 months before onset, the model predicted ophthalmopathy.

Based on clinical symptoms, serum thyroxine and TRAb, thyroid ultrasound and orbital computed tomography, diagnoses were reached. Amplified TCR beta CDR3 regions derived from RNA transcripts. The HTBI primer set served for first-round RT-PCR of the TCR CDR3. Using its own MiXCR run on the multiplex PCR reads, TCRdb lists one record per CDR3 protein. The data show around 660,000 distinct CDR3 sequences, 45% seen once. This clonotype appeared many times. Its target is unknown. The germline gives CDR1 KGHDR, CDR2 SFDVKD. The CDR3 spans 13 residues. V was shortened by 4 bases and J by 3 bases, with 8 bases between the two germline ends.

The chain carries TRBV24-1 and TRBJ1-1, with D unresolved. Sequencing input: peripheral blood or thyroid tissue (not recorded which). The sequence was obtained from an adult man with Graves' disease, either hyperthyroidism or ophthalmopathy (not recorded which). The CDR3 loop reads CATSDPTDTEAFF. CDR3 nucleotides: TGTGCCACCAGTGACCCCACGGACACTGAAGCTTTCTTT.